Listed below are T cell receptor beta chains from one sample, sequenced in a study of early T cells in non-severe SARS-CoV-2 infection. One entry per CDR3 protein, called by TCRdb with MiXCR from the 5' RACE reads. The sample holds about 76,000 distinct CDR3 sequences, roughly 12% seen once. Sequencing was carried out using whole blood. Every receptor here comes from an adult who was a healthcare worker with PCR-confirmed SARS-CoV-2 infection or an uninfected control (not recorded which). Both conserved end residues are part of each CDR3. Fields, in order: CDR3 length, V gene, CDR3 protein.

>17|TRBV28
CASRTNLDRNSGNTIYF
>16|TRBV19
CASSIDVVANTGELFF
>16|TRBV19
CASSIPGLAVYNEQFF
>13|TRBV19
CASQREHTDTQYF
>14|TRBV2
CASSSDRGGTEAFF
>15|TRBV29-1
CSVYVPGQGPGELFF
>12|TRBV5-4
CASQAKDNEQFF
>14|TRBV6-5
CASSDPGAKETQYF
>14|TRBV2
CASRNPGNTDTQYF
>13|TRBV30
CAWSVGGGEKLFF
>14|TRBV7-2
CASSTSPSSYEQYF
>13|TRBV28
CASSPPPRYEQYF
>14|TRBV6-5
CASSSGTGGYGYTF
>13|TRBV19
CASSFGSSYEQYF
>11|TRBV3-1
CASSRVEEQYF
>12|TRBV20-1
CTGTSESYEQYF